A single sample is the source of the 20 T cell receptor beta chains below, sequenced in a study of cytomegalovirus exposure and HLA in healthy donors. Primers for the PCR totalled 60 Vbeta and 13 Jbeta. The protocol was immunoSEQ multiplex PCR, while the TCRdb copy is restricted to in-frame clones and leaves out a portion. The sample lists about 110,000 clones, 73% seen once, with approximately 8.4% in the top ten. Sequences were obtained from PBMCs. These receptors all come from a man aged 35 to 55 in good health and CMV-seronegative.

J is TRBJ1-5 and V is TRBV10-3; 7 bases agree with TRBD1. The CDR3 has 17 residues. Trimming took 4 bases from V and 5 from J; bases not matched to a gene: 14. Germline CDR1 and CDR2: ENHRY and SYGVKD. CDR3 coding DNA: TGTGCCATCAGTGGGACAGGAAATATCGGGGCGGATCAGCCCCAGCATTTT. Translating it yields CAISGTGNIGADQPQHF.

The chain combines TRBV10-2 with TRBJ2-7; the match to TRBD1 covers 8 bases. Germline V CDR1 and CDR2: WSHSY, SAAADI. The length of the CDR3 is 17 residues. V was pared by 4 bases and J by 2 bases, with 13 bases of the junction left unmatched. DNA of the CDR3: TGCGCCAGCAGTGGCCCTTACAGGGGGAAGGAGACCTACGAGCAGTACTTC. Its translation is CASSGPYRGKETYEQYF.

V gene TRBV30 combines with J gene TRBJ2-7, with TRBD1 matching over 7 bases. Germline-derived CDR1 and CDR2 are GTSNPN and SVGIG (reference sequence). The CDR3 length is 15 residues. With 2 bases clipped from V and 0 bases from J, the junction kept 7 bases outside the gene matches. The CDR3 region is CAWSYGQASSYEQYF. CDR3 nucleotides: TGTGCCTGGAGTTACGGACAGGCGAGCTCCTACGAGCAGTACTTC.

V gene TRBV6-1 combines with J gene TRBJ2-7; D is possibly TRBD1 (5 bases). Trimming left V 2 bases short and J 0 bases short, with 14 bases between. The CDR3 sequence is 16 residues long. CDR1 is MNHNS, CDR2 SASEGT, per germline. The chain's CDR3 is CASSEYMTESSYEQYF. CDR3 coding DNA: TGTGCCAGCAGTGAATATATGACAGAGAGCTCCTACGAGCAGTACTTC.

The chain employs TRBV10-3 and TRBJ2-7; tentative D call: TRBD1 (5 bases). Germline V gene sequence: CDR1 ENHRY, CDR2 SYGVKD. The V gene lost 9 bases and the J gene lost 3 bases, with 18 bases spanning the gap. CDR3 size: 14 residues. The CDR3 loop is CAIQPEDKLYEQYF. CDR3 sequence (DNA): TGTGCCATTCAACCCGAGGACAAGCTCTACGAGCAGTACTTC.

The chain employs TRBV4-3 and TRBJ1-1, with 8 bases that match TRBD1. Germline V gene data show CDR1 as LGHNA and CDR2 as YSLEER. The V segment lost 3 bases and the J segment 1 base; nucleotides outside the gene matches: 4. The CDR3 is made up of 15 amino acids. The CDR3 protein is CASSQDRAPNTEAFF. CDR3 nucleotide sequence: TGCGCCAGCAGCCAGGACAGGGCCCCGAACACTGAAGCTTTCTTT.

The V gene is TRBV23-1, the J gene TRBJ2-7; possible D gene TRBD1, 6 bases. TRBV23-1 belongs to the ORF category, with a function that is uncertain. This CDR3 spans 12 amino acids. Trimming left V 8 bases short and J 5 bases short, with 13 bases between. The CDR3 protein is CASVSGAHEQYF. The CDR3 region has the DNA TGCGCCAGCGTATCAGGGGCCCACGAGCAGTACTTC.

The chain employs TRBV7-2 and TRBJ1-5; a weak D match, TRBD1 (5 bases). The germline CDR1 and CDR2 sequences are SGHTA and FQGNSA. V shed 1 base and J shed 1 base, with 8 bases lying between them. The CDR3 spans 15 residues. The CDR3 protein is CASSLGSGSNQPQHF. The CDR3, as DNA: TGTGCCAGCAGCTTAGGTTCAGGGAGCAATCAGCCCCAGCATTTT. Together with reference TRBV7-2 and TRBJ1-5, the CDR3 gives the full variable domain: GAGVSQSPSNKVTEKGKDVELRCDPISGHTALYWYRQSLGQGLEFLIYFQGNSAPDKSGLPSDRFSAERTGGSVSTLTIQRTQQEDSAVYLCASSLGSGSNQPQHFGDGTRLSIL.

The chain carries TRBV7-9 and TRBJ1-6, with 7 bases fitting TRBD1. The V gene end was trimmed by 3 bases and the J gene end by 4 bases; junction bases not matched to a gene: 3. Germline V CDR1 and CDR2: SEHNR, FQNEAQ (reference sequence). The CDR3 length is 15 residues. CDR3 coding DNA: TGTGCCAGCAGCTTGGACAGGTCGTATAATTCACCCCTCCACTTT. Amino acid sequence: CASSLDRSYNSPLHF.

The V call is TRBV7-6, the J call TRBJ1-1; TRBD1 aligns across 7 bases. From germline, CDR1 is SGHVS and CDR2 FNYEAQ. The CDR3 covers 13 residues. V lost 1 base, J lost 8 bases, and 4 bases stayed unmatched. DNA for the CDR3: TGTGCCAGCAGCTTAGTTACAGGGGTAGAAGCTTTCTTT. The encoded protein is CASSLVTGVEAFF.

The chain recombines TRBV5-1 with TRBJ2-5; 9 nucleotides align to TRBD1. Trimming removed 3 bases from V and 4 bases from J; junction bases left unmatched: 16. CDR3 length: 18 amino acids. Germline CDR1 SGHRS, CDR2 YFSETQ. For the CDR3, the DNA is TGCGCCAGCAGCTCTTCTCCCGCCTGGACAGGGGCCAGAGAGACCCAGTACTTC. This encodes CASSSSPAWTGARETQYF.

The genes are TRBV7-9 and TRBJ2-2; the D is unclear. V was pared by 7 bases and J by 3 bases, with 12 bases between. CDR1 is SEHNR, CDR2 FQNEAQ, per germline (reference sequence). This CDR3 has 14 residues. Here the CDR3 DNA reads TGTGCCAGCACCCCTAGGCTTGACACCGGGGAGCTGTTTTTT. Its translation is CASTPRLDTGELFF. The full variable domain, with the rest looked up from reference TRBV7-9 and TRBJ2-2, is DTGVSQNPRHKITKRGQNVTFRCDPISEHNRLYWYRQTLGQGPEFLTYFQNEAQLEKSRLLSDRFSAERPKGSFSTLEIQRTEQGDSAMYLCASTPRLDTGELFFGEGSRLTVL.

The chain is built from TRBV13 and TRBJ2-2; D perhaps matches TRBD2 (5 bases). Trimming cost V 1 base and J 0 bases, with 12 bases left between them. CDR1 is PRHDT and CDR2 is FYEKMQ in the germline V gene (reference sequence). The CDR3 sequence is 17 residues long. The DNA for the CDR3 is TGTGCCAGCAGCTTAGTAGTCGAGGGAACGAACACCGGGGAGCTGTTTTTT. It encodes CASSLVVEGTNTGELFF.

This chain uses TRBV29-1 with TRBJ1-2, with 10 bases that match TRBD1. This CDR3 has 14 residues. CDR1 and CDR2 from the germline V gene are SQVTM and ANQGSEA. V trimming: 4 bases; J trimming: 8 bases; junction bases outside the gene matches: 10. CDR3 protein: CSVVPGQGMEGYTF. CDR3 DNA sequence: TGCAGCGTTGTGCCGGGACAGGGGATGGAGGGCTACACCTTC.

The chain links TRBV7-2 to TRBJ1-3, with a weak D call TRBD1 (5 bases). The CDR3 has 15 amino acids. Trimming took 2 bases from V and 0 from J, leaving 8 bases between them. Germline CDR1 and CDR2: SGHTA and FQGNSA. The CDR3, as DNA: TGTGCCAGCAGCTTAAGGCAGGGCTCTGGAAACACCATATATTTT. Translation gives CASSLRQGSGNTIYF.

V and J are TRBV7-2 and TRBJ2-2; 7 positions agree with TRBD1. Germline CDR1 and CDR2: SGHTA and FQGNSA. V lost 2 bases, J lost 7 bases, and 7 bases stayed unmatched. CDR3 size: 15 residues. The CDR3 DNA follows: TGTGCCAGCAGCTTAATCGTCCAGGGGGACGGGGAGCTGTTTTTT. Translation: CASSLIVQGDGELFF.

V and J are TRBV28 and TRBJ1-5; possible D gene TRBD1, 6 bases. CDR1 and CDR2 (germline): MDHEN, SYDVKM. V was pared by 6 bases and J by 0 bases, with 12 bases between. The CDR3 is made up of 15 amino acids. The CDR3 DNA reads as TGTGCCAGCAGGGGGCAGGGGCATAGCAATCAGCCCCAGCATTTT. Its protein product is CASRGQGHSNQPQHF.

The V call is TRBV6-1, the J call TRBJ2-2, with TRBD1 as a possible D gene (6 bases). Germline CDR1 and CDR2: MNHNS and SASEGT. Trimming left V 7 bases short and J 8 bases short, with 17 bases between. This CDR3 is built from 14 residues. The CDR3 coding sequence is TGTGCCAGCATCACGGCAGGGGTTGTGGGGGAGCTGTTTTTT. Translated: CASITAGVVGELFF.

CDR3 region: CASSQASGGYEQYF. CDR3 coding DNA: TGTGCCAGCAGCCAAGCTAGCGGGGGCTACGAGCAGTACTTC. The gene calls are TRBV4-2 and TRBJ2-7; 10 bases fit TRBD2. This CDR3 is built from 14 residues. Germline V gene data show CDR1 as LGHNA and CDR2 as YNFKEQ. With V trimmed by 1 base and J by 3 bases, 0 bases remained unmatched.

The V and J genes are TRBV2 and TRBJ1-1; 10 positions agree with TRBD1. V dropped 5 bases and J dropped 3; count of bases not matched to a gene: 3. CDR1 SNHLY and CDR2 FYNNEI come from the germline V gene. The CDR3 contains 14 residues. This chain's CDR3 is CASSWGQGYTEAFF. CDR3 coding DNA: TGTGCCAGCAGTTGGGGACAGGGGTACACTGAAGCTTTCTTT.